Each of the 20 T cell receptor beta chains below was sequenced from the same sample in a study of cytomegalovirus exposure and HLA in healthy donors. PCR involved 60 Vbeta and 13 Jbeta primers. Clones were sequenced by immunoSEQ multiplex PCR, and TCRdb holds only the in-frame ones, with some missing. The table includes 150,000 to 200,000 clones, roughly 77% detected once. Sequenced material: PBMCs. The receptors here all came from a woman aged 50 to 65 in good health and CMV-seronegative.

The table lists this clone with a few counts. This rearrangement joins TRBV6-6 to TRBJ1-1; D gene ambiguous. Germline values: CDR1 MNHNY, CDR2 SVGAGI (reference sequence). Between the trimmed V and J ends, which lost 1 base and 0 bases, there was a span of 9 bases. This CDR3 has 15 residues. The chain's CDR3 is CASSYLAGLNTEAFF. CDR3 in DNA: TGTGCCAGCAGTTACTTGGCAGGCCTGAACACTGAAGCTTTCTTT.

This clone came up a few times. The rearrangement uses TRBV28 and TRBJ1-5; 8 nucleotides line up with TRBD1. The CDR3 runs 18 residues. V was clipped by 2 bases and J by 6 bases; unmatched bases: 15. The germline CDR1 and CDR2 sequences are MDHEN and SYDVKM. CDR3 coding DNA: TGTGCCAGCAGTTTACCCCACTCAAACAGGGGGACGGTTCAGCCCCAGCATTTT. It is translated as CASSLPHSNRGTVQPQHF. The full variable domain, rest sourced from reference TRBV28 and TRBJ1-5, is DVKVTQSSRYLVKRTGEKVFLECVQDMDHENMFWYRQDPGLGLRLIYFSYDVKMKEKGDIPEGYSVSREKKERFSLILESASTNQTSMYLCASSLPHSNRGTVQPQHFGDGTRLSIL.

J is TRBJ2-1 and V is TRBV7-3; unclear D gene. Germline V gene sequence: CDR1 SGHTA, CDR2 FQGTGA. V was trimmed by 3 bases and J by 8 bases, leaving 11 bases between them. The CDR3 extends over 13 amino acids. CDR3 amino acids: CASSFSTNYEQFF. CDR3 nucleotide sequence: TGTGCCAGCAGCTTCTCAACTAATTATGAGCAGTTCTTC.

The CDR3 loop is CAISDPPNSGNTIYF. CDR3 nucleotides: TGTGCCATCAGTGACCCCCCAAACTCTGGAAACACCATATATTTT. The V and J genes are TRBV10-3 and TRBJ1-3, with D uncertain. Trimming cost V 3 bases and J 0 bases, with 9 bases left between them. In germline, CDR1 is ENHRY, CDR2 SYGVKD. The CDR3 sequence is 15 residues long.

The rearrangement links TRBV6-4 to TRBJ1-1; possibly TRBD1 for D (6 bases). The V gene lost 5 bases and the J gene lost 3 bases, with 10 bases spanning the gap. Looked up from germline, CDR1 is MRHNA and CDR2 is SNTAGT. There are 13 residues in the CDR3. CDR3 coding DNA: TGTGCCAGCAGTCAGGACAGTGACACTGAAGCTTTCTTT. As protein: CASSQDSDTEAFF.

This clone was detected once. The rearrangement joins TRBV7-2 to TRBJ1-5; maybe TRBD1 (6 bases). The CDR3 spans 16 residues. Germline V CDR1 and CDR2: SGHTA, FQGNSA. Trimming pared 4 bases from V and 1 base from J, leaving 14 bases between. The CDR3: CASSWGKGVSNQPQHF. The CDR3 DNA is TGTGCCAGCAGCTGGGGTAAGGGGGTAAGCAATCAGCCCCAGCATTTT.

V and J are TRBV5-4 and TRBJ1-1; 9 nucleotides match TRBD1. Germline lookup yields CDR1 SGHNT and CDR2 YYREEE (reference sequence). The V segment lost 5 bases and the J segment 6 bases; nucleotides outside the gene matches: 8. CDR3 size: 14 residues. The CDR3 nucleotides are TGTGCCAGCAGGACCGGGACAGGGTTCGCTGAAGCTTTCTTT. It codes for CASRTGTGFAEAFF.

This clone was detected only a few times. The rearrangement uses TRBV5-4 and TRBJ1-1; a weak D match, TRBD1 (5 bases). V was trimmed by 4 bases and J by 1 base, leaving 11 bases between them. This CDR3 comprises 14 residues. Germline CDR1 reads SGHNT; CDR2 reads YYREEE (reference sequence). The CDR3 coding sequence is TGTGCCAGCAGCGCGGGACGGAGGAACACTGAAGCTTTCTTT. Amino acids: CASSAGRRNTEAFF.

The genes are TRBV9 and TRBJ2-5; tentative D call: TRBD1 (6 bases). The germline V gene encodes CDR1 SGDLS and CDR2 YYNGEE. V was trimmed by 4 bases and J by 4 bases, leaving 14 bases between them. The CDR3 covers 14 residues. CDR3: CASSFAQGTETQYF. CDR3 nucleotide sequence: TGTGCCAGCAGCTTTGCCCAGGGGACAGAGACCCAGTACTTC.

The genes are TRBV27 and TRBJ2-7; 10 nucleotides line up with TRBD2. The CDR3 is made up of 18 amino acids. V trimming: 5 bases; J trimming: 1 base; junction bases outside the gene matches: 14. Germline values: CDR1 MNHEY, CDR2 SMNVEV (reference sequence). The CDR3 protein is CASSTQREGRRVSYEQYF. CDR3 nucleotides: TGTGCCAGCAGTACCCAGCGGGAGGGCCGTCGGGTATCCTACGAGCAGTACTTC.

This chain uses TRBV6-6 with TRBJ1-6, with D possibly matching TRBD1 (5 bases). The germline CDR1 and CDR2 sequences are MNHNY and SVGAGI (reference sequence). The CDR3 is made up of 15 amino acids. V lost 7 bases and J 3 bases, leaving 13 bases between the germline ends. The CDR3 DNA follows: TGTGCCAGCACCATCGGACAAGTCTATAATTCACCCCTCCACTTT. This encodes CASTIGQVYNSPLHF.

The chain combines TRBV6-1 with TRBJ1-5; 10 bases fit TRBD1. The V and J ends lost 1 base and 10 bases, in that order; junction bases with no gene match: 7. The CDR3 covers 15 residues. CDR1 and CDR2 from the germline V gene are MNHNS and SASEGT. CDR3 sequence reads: CASSEERQGALPQHF. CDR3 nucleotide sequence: TGTGCCAGCAGTGAAGAGAGACAGGGGGCTCTCCCCCAGCATTTT.

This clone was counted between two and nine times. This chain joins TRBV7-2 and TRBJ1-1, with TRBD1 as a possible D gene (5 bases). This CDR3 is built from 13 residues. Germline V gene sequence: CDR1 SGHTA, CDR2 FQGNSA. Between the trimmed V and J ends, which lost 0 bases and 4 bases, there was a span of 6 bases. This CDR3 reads CASSLARATEAFF. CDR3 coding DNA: TGTGCCAGCAGCTTAGCCAGGGCCACTGAAGCTTTCTTT.

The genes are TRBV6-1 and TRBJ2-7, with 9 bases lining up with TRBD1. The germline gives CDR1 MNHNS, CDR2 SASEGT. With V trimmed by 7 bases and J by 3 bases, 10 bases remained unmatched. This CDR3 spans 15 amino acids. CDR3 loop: CASKLSQDRGYEQYF. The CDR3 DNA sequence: TGTGCCAGCAAACTCTCCCAGGACAGGGGCTACGAGCAGTACTTC.

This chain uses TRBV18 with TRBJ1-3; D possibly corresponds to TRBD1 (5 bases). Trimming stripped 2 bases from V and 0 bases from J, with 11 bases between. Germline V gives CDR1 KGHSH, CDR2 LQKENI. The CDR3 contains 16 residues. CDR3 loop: CASSPGLGHSGNTIYF. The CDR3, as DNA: TGTGCCAGCTCACCAGGGTTGGGGCACTCTGGAAACACCATATATTTT.

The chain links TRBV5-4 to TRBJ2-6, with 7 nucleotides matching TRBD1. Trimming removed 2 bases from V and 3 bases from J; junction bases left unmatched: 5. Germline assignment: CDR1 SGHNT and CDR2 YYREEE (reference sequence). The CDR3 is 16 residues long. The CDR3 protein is CASSLEGAVGANVLTF. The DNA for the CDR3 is TGTGCCAGCAGCTTAGAGGGGGCCGTTGGGGCCAACGTCCTGACTTTC.

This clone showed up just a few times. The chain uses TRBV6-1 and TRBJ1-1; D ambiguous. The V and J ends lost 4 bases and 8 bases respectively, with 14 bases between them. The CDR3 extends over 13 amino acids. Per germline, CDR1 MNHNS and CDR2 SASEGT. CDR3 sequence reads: CASSGEDRGEAFF. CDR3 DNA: TGTGCCAGCAGTGGGGAGGATCGGGGAGAAGCTTTCTTT.

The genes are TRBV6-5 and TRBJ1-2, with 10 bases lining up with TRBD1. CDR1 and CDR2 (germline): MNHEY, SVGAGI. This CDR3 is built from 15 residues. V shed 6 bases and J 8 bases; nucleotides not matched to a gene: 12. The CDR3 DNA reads TGTGCCAGCAGATCCCCCGGACAGGGGGAAAGAGGCTACACCTTC. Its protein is CASRSPGQGERGYTF.

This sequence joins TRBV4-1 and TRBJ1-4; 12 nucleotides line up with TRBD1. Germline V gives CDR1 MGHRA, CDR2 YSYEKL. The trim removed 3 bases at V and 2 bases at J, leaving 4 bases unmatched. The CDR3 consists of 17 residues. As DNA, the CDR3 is TGCGCCAGCAGCCAGGGACAGGGGGCGAGGACTAATGAAAAACTGTTTTTT. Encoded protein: CASSQGQGARTNEKLFF.

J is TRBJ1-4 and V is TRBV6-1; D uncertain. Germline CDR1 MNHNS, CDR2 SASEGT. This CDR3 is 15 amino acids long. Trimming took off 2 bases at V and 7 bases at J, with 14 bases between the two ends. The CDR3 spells CASSEMGRIGEKLFF. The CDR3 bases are TGTGCCAGCAGTGAAATGGGCCGGATAGGTGAAAAACTGTTTTTT.